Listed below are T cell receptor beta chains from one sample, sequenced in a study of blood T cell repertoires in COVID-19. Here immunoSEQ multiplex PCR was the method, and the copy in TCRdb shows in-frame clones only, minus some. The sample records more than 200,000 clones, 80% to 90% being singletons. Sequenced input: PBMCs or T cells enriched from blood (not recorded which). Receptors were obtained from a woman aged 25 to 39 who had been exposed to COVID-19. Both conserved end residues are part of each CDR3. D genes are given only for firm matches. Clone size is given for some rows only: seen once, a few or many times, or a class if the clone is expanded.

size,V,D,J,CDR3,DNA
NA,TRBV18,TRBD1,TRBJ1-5,CASSRDRGNQPQHF,TGTGCCAGCTCACGGGACAGGGGCAATCAGCCCCAGCATTTT
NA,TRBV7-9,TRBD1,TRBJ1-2,CASSFGTGGNYGYTF,TGTGCCAGCAGCTTCGGGACAGGGGGTAACTATGGCTACACCTTC
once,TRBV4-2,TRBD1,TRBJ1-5,CASSQVGDSGTGAHYSNQPQHF,TGTGCCAGCAGCCAAGTCGGGGATTCCGGGACAGGGGCACATTATAGCAATCAGCCCCAGCATTTT
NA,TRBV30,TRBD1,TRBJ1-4,CAWNSGTGENEKLFF,TGTGCCTGGAACTCCGGGACAGGGGAAAATGAAAAACTGTTTTTT
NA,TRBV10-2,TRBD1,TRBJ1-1,CASIDRGVNTEAFF,TGCGCCAGCATTGACAGGGGAGTTAACACTGAAGCTTTCTTT
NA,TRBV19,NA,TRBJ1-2,CASSITVFTLYGYTF,TGTGCCAGTAGTATTACGGTGTTCACCCTCTATGGCTACACCTTC
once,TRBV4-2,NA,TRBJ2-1,CASSPHSSYNEQFF,TGTGCCAGCAGCCCACACAGCTCCTACAATGAGCAGTTCTTC
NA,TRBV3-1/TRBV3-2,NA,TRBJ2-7,CASSQDLLSYEQYF,TGTGCCAGCAGCCAAGACCTACTCTCCTACGAGCAGTACTTC
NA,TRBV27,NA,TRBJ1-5,CASSLAGGGQPQHF,TGTGCCAGCAGTTTGGCGGGGGGAGGTCAGCCCCAGCATTTT
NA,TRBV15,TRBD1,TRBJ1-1,CATSRDPRNRDRGFGGTEAFF,TGTGCCACCAGCAGAGATCCACGGAATAGGGACAGGGGGTTCGGGGGCACTGAAGCTTTCTTT
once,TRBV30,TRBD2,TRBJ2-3,CAWSFGLEADTQYF,TGTGCCTGGAGCTTCGGACTAGAGGCGGATACGCAGTATTTT